The clone carrying this TCR beta chain was detected ten times or more. The antigen is not known. CDR3 length: 14 amino acids. V shed 3 bases, J shed 9 bases, and the junction held 6 bases outside the gene matches. Germline values: CDR1 SGHTA, CDR2 FQGTGA. This sample is drawn from a study of identical twins. Study results and limitations: Instead of following the same donors, the conclusions were based on cross-sectional statistical analysis.

Via MiXCR, TCRdb re-called the 5' RACE reads, giving one row per CDR3 protein. This sample has around 670,000 distinct CDR3 sequences, with around 5.7% found just once. The chain carries TRBV7-3 and TRBJ2-1; 9 bases are shared with TRBD2. This clonotype was sampled from a man aged 18-30 years in good health. The specimen sequenced was naive T cells sorted from blood. For the CDR3, the DNA is TGTGCCAGCAGCTTGGGCGCGGGAGGGCTTGAGCAGTTCTTC. This encodes CASSLGAGGLEQFF.